This paragraph covers one T cell receptor (beta chain) sequence. The data originate from a study of blood T cell repertoires in COVID-19. Study information: Whether acute or convalescent, the COVID-19 samples came from the United States, Italy and Spain. T cells, B-cell-depleted T cells, or PBMCs supplied cDNA or gDNA.

Per the original data handling: Reference gene primer amplification gave estimated nucleated cell counts. Sequencing used immunoSEQ multiplex PCR; TCRdb keeps in-frame clones, though not all of them. V, J and clone size were drawn from that table, and D and trimming were deduced from the DNA. The sample holds over 200,000 clones, roughly 80% seen once. The CDR3 totals 12 residues. Germline V lookup: CDR1 MNHEY, CDR2 SVGAGI. V lost 8 bases to trimming and J lost 5 bases, with 12 bases between them. Material: peripheral blood. The receptor was isolated from a woman of 80 years or more with acute or convalescent COVID-19. This chain links TRBV6-5 with TRBJ1-1; a weak D match, TRBD1 (6 bases). CDR3 loop: CASSKGGTEAFF. The CDR3 region has the DNA TGTGCCAGCTCCAAGGGGGGGACTGAAGCTTTCTTT.